What follows are 2 T cell receptor beta chains derived from one specimen sequenced in a study of T cells in Graves' hyperthyroidism and ophthalmopathy. Amplification targeted TCR beta CDR3 regions from RNA transcripts. The HTBI primer set drove a first-round RT-PCR of the TCR CDR3. TCRdb re-derived calls from the multiplex PCR reads in MiXCR, one entry per CDR3 protein. The sample records roughly 700,000 distinct CDR3 sequences, roughly 17% being singletons. What was sequenced was blood. Receptors were obtained from a man aged 50-60 years with Graves' hyperthyroidism.

This clonotype came up a few times. CDR3 sequence (DNA): TGTGCCAGCAGTGACAGGGGACGGGGAACTGAAGCTTTCTTT. Translation: CASSDRGRGTEAFF. The chain uses TRBV6-1 and TRBJ1-1, with D tentatively TRBD1 (6 bases). V was cut by 3 bases and J by 5 bases, with 13 bases left in between. Germline V gene lookup returns CDR1 MNHNS and CDR2 SASEGT. This CDR3 region has 14 residues.

This chain links TRBV20-1 with TRBJ2-7, with D perhaps assigned TRBD1 or TRBD2 (5 bases each). The CDR3 contains 13 residues. V was cut by 3 bases and J by 6 bases, with 15 bases left in between. Germline assignment: CDR1 DFQATT and CDR2 SNEGSKA (reference sequence). Here the CDR3 reads CSARGKNGAEQYF. CDR3 sequence (DNA): TGCAGTGCTAGGGGCAAAAACGGGGCCGAGCAGTACTTC.